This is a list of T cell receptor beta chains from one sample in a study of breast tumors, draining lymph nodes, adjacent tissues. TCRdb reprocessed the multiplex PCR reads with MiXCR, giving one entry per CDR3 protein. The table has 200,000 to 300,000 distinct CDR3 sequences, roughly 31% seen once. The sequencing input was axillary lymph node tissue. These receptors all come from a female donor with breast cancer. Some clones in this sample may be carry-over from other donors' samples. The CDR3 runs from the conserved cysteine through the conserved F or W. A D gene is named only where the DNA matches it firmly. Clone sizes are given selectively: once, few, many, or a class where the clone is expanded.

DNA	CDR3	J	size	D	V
TGCGCCAGCAGTGAGTCGCCTAGCGGAGACGCGGGTGAGCAGTTCTTC	CASSESPSGDAGEQFF	TRBJ2-1	many	TRBD2	TRBV10-1
TGTGCCAGCGCTGAGGGGACTAGCGGGGTTACGCAGTATTTT	CASAEGTSGVTQYF	TRBJ2-3	.	TRBD2	TRBV6-1
TGTGCCAGCAGACCCACCGGGACAGGACATTCACCCCTCCACTTT	CASRPTGTGHSPLHF	TRBJ1-6	many	TRBD1	TRBV28
TGTGCCAGCAGCTTAGCAGAGCCCTACGAGCAGTACTTC	CASSLAEPYEQYF	TRBJ2-7	many	.	TRBV11-3
TGTGCCACCGAAGGGGCAGGGAACGGCAATCAGCCCCAGCATTTT	CATEGAGNGNQPQHF	TRBJ1-5	many	.	TRBV24-1
TGTGCCAGCAGTGCCGACAGGGGGGCTTACGAGCAGTACTTC	CASSADRGAYEQYF	TRBJ2-7	many	TRBD1	TRBV2
TGTGCCAGCGGGTCTAGGGCTTACAATGAGCAGTTCTTC	CASGSRAYNEQFF	TRBJ2-1	many	.	TRBV7-6
TGTGCCAGCAGCTTACTCCAGGGGGGGTACGAGCAGTACTTC	CASSLLQGGYEQYF	TRBJ2-7	many	.	TRBV11-2
TGTGCCAGCACCCCGATGGGGGGGAACAATCAGCCCCAGCATTTT	CASTPMGGNNQPQHF	TRBJ1-5	.	.	TRBV6-1
TGTGCCAGCAGTTATCCGGGACAAGACTATGGCCACACCTTC	CASSYPGQDYGHTF	TRBJ1-2	few	.	TRBV6-2/TRBV6-3
TGCGCCAGCACCCCCTTAGGGGATTTAGACACCCAGTACTTC	CASTPLGDLDTQYF	TRBJ2-5	.	.	TRBV5-1
TGTGCTAGTGGCACTAGCGGGAGGGCCTACGAGCAGTACTTC	CASGTSGRAYEQYF	TRBJ2-7	many	TRBD2	TRBV12-5
TGTGCCAGCAGAGCCTCAAACATGAACACTGAAGCTTTCTTT	CASRASNMNTEAFF	TRBJ1-1	.	.	TRBV5-4
TGTGCCACCAGTGGCCCTCTAGGCGGCTACACCTTC	CATSGPLGGYTF	TRBJ1-2	many	.	TRBV24-1
TGTGCCAGCAGCTTGAGGTCCGACAGACACAAGGGGTTCTTC	CASSLRSDRHKGFF	TRBJ2-1	many	.	TRBV5-6
TGTGCCAGCAGAGAGGACAGGGGGGCTAGCACTGAAGCTTTCTTT	CASREDRGASTEAFF	TRBJ1-1	.	TRBD1	TRBV25-1
TGTGCCACCGGGGGCGGGAGGGGCCTGGAGACCCAGTACTTC	CATGGGRGLETQYF	TRBJ2-5	many	TRBD2	TRBV15
TGCAGTGCTAGCAACGGACAAGAGACCCAGTACTTC	CSASNGQETQYF	TRBJ2-5	many	.	TRBV20-1
TGCGCCAGCAGCTTGGCAACTAGCGGGCAACAACCCTACAATGAGCAGTTCTTC	CASSLATSGQQPYNEQFF	TRBJ2-1	many	TRBD2	TRBV5-1
TGTGCCAGCAGTTTACAGGGCTTGATCTCTCAGCCCCAGCATTTT	CASSLQGLISQPQHF	TRBJ1-5	many	.	TRBV12-3/TRBV12-4
TGCAGTGCCCGAGACCAATGGGGCTCCTACGAGCAGTACTTC	CSARDQWGSYEQYF	TRBJ2-7	many	.	TRBV20-1
TGTGCCAGCAGTCACTCTTTTTGCGCGCGGGTCCTCTACGAGCAGTACTTC	CASSHSFCARVLYEQYF	TRBJ2-7	.	.	TRBV6-4
TGTGCCAGCAGCTACGTAGAGGGGAATGAGCAGTTCTTC	CASSYVEGNEQFF	TRBJ2-1	few	.	TRBV6-6
TGTGCCAGCAGTTCTTTGACAGGCCTGGGTCCAGAGACCCAGTACTTC	CASSSLTGLGPETQYF	TRBJ2-5	.	.	TRBV27
TGTGCCAGCAGCTTAGCAGGGACTAGCGGGAGCGATGAGCAGTTCTTC	CASSLAGTSGSDEQFF	TRBJ2-1	many	TRBD2	TRBV11-2
TGTGCCAGCTCACTGGAGCTAATGGATGAGCAGTTCTTC	CASSLELMDEQFF	TRBJ2-1	few	.	TRBV18
TGTGCCAGCAGTCCTCGACTAGCGGGAGGGGATACGCAGTATTTT	CASSPRLAGGDTQYF	TRBJ2-3	.	TRBD2	TRBV7-2
TGCGCCAGCAGCTTGGTGCTGGGTGAAAAACTGTTTTTT	CASSLVLGEKLFF	TRBJ1-4	many	.	TRBV5-1
TGTGCCAGCAGCGACAGGGGGGCTCCCACAGATACGCAGTATTTT	CASSDRGAPTDTQYF	TRBJ2-3	many	TRBD1	TRBV12-3/TRBV12-4
TGTGCCAGCAGCTTAGGCCACAGGGAAGCTAACTATGGCTACACCTTC	CASSLGHREANYGYTF	TRBJ1-2	many	.	TRBV7-9
TGTGCCAGCAGCGGACGGCTTTCGGATACGCAGTATTTT	CASSGRLSDTQYF	TRBJ2-3	many	.	TRBV11-1
TGTGCCACCAGTGTAGCGGGAGGGCCCTCAGATGAGCAGTTCTTC	CATSVAGGPSDEQFF	TRBJ2-1	many	TRBD2	TRBV24-1
TGCGCCAGCAGCCAAGTGGTCGGAGGGAGTGATACGCAGTATTTT	CASSQVVGGSDTQYF	TRBJ2-3	.	.	TRBV4-1
TGTGCCAGCAGTGACGAGAACAATCAGCCCCAGCATTTT	CASSDENNQPQHF	TRBJ1-5	many	.	TRBV2
TGTGCCATCAGTGAATGGACTAGTGGGGCAGATACGCAGTATTTT	CAISEWTSGADTQYF	TRBJ2-3	many	TRBD2	TRBV10-3
.	CASSFYICSADHSGSSDEQFF	TRBJ2-1	.	.	TRBV7-8
TGTGCCAGCAGTAAGACAGGGGGTCGGAATGAGCAGTTCTTC	CASSKTGGRNEQFF	TRBJ2-1	.	TRBD1	TRBV6-1
TGTGCCAGCAGCTTAGGGAGCGGAACTAGCCAAAAACTTCAGTACTTC	CASSLGSGTSQKLQYF	TRBJ2-4	.	.	TRBV11-2
TGTGCCATCAGTGCCGAGGGACTAGCGGGAGGCATTAGAGGTTACAATGAGCAGTTCTTC	CAISAEGLAGGIRGYNEQFF	TRBJ2-1	many	TRBD2	TRBV10-3
TGTGCCAGCAGCGCCGAGGGGAATCCAAACACCATATATTTT	CASSAEGNPNTIYF	TRBJ1-3	many	.	TRBV7-9
TGTGCCAGCAGCCTCGGGTTAGGAGGCCTGGAAGCTTTCTTT	CASSLGLGGLEAFF	TRBJ1-1	.	.	TRBV7-9
TGCGCCAGCAGCTTATGGCCCTCTGGAAACGCCATATATTTT	CASSLWPSGNAIYF	TRBJ1-3	.	.	TRBV5-1